This T cell receptor beta chain was profiled in a study of shared clonotypes between healthy human individuals (dated by TCRdb to about 2020). For context, the study as a whole: A couple of women and a few men aged 18 to 49 years were included in the cohort. For each donor, CD4 naive and CD4 memory were each given three plates, CD8 naive was given two plates, and CD8 memory was given one plate. Blood TCR repertoires of a handful of healthy adults were deeply sequenced to estimate repertoire size and the extent of clonotype sharing between individuals. To increase sequencing depth and limit assay-specific biases, TCR repertoire library preparation and sequencing were carried out by different laboratories using diverse techniques. Each donor's leukapheresis produced roughly between roughly 0.85 and 9 billion PBMCs.

CD8 naive samples consisted of CD45RO-negative cells that were positively selected for CCR7, yielding a CD45RA+CCR7+ population without TemRA cells. Healthy HIV-negative adults with no recently reported acute infections or vaccinations were included as donors. Only Caucasian adults living in Nashville, Tennessee, USA were represented among the donors. Blood was obtained by leukapheresis, after which PBMCs were separated by Ficoll-Histopaque density gradient centrifugation and cryopreserved in liquid nitrogen vapor phase. Analytical flow cytometry was used to check the purity and quantity of every magnetically sorted T cell population. Genomic DNA was isolated from every sorted fraction and measured by UV absorbance on a Nanodrop 2000c. This clone was seen a few times. Its binding antigen is unknown. Base qualities are not recorded, but no much larger clone differs from it by a single base. Broader findings and caveats from the paper: Pairwise subsampling led to the expectation that sequencing depth would affect the degree of clonotype sharing among donors. The genetic and exposure-history diversity represented was limited by the small number of donors. Naive subsets generally had larger estimated clonotype richness than memory subsets. About 5% of naive CD4, 3.5% of naive CD8, approximately 2% of memory CD4, and approximately 0.4% of memory CD8 clonotypes were shared across several donors. Sampling was limited to blood, and TCR repertoires in tissue likely differ from TCR repertoires in blood. Compared with non-shared clonotypes, clonotypes shared by all four sorted-subset donors had higher generation probabilities. Incomplete sequencing was indicated by rarefaction of sorted-subset datasets, despite the large sequencing depth.

The CDR3 spans 13 residues, from the cysteine through the phenylalanine. Just the 39-base CDR3 DNA is kept, in frame starting at base 1. A distance of 8 bases separates the germline ends of V and J, which lose 2 bases and 4 bases respectively. Looking up the germline V gene yields CDR1 MNHNS and CDR2 SASEGT. TCR CDR3 regions were amplified from genomic DNA by multiplex PCR using the deep immunoSEQ assay. Extracted genomic DNA from each cell subset was spread evenly across all wells of several immunoSEQ 96-well plates, with each plate serving as a replicate. For sorted subsets, each replicate PCR was loaded with about 200 ng genomic DNA, equivalent to about 33,000 T cell genomes. Purified libraries were quantified with a Qubit 3.0 fluorometer, sized on a Bioanalyzer 2100, and re-quantified with the KAPA Library Quantification kit. Every immunoSEQ 96-well plate was sequenced on a separate single-read 150-cycle Illumina NextSeq 550 flow cell. From the authors' description of their analysis: The immunoSEQ output contained only junctional sequences without quality scores, so filtering could not match that applied to full-length reads. Sequences were annotated with PyIR, a Python wrapper for IgBLAST v1.9, and V/J genes and CDR3 were assigned using IMGT germline references. Reads were filtered out if the reads had weak V/J assignments (E-value above 1e-6), no CDR3, stop codons, out-of-frame junctions, or ambiguous translated residues. V3J clonotypes were defined as sequences sharing an identical inferred V gene, J gene, and CDR3 amino acid sequence. Percentage overlap between repertoires was calculated by dividing the number of shared unique clonotypes by the size of the smaller repertoire. RTK rarefaction, the Chao1 estimator, and Recon v2.1 estimates of unobserved clonotypes were used to assess repertoire richness. For all TCRbeta clonotypes obtained by the gDNA method from a handful of donors, generation probabilities were computed with OLGA. TCRdb retrieved this table from immuneACCESS and kept in-frame rearrangements only. Not all clones are present; in checked studies, unresolved V genes account for under half, and no reason is known for the remainder. That table gives V, J and clone size, and the DNA gave D and trimming. In all, the sample holds 1.5 million to 2.5 million clones, and just under 95% of those were seen once. The biggest ten clones account for around 1.2% of the sample.

The source is a man between 18 and 29 years old in good health. Sequencing was done on a sample of naive CD8+ T cells sorted from blood. What the cell subset or site label conveys for this sample: CD45RA+CCR7+. The receptor chain draws on TRBV6-1 and TRBJ1-2, with TRBD1 perhaps the D gene, on 6 matching bases. The DNA sequence reads TGTGCCAGCAGTGAAACAGGGACCTATGGCTACACCTTC. The resulting protein is CASSETGTYGYTF.